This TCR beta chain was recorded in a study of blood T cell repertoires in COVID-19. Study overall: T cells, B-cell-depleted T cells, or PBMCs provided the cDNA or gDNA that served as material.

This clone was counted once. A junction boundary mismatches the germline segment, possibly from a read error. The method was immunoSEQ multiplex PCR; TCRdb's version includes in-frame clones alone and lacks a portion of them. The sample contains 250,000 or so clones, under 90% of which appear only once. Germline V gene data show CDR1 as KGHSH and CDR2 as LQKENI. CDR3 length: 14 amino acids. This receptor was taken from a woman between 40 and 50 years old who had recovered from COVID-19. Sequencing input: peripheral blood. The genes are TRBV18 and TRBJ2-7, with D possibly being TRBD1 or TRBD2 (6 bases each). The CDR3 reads CASSPQGGPYEQYF. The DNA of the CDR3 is TGTGCCAGCTCCCCACAGGGAGGACCCTACGAGCAGTACTTC.